Shown below are 19 T cell receptor beta chains from a single sample sequenced in a study of cytomegalovirus exposure and HLA in healthy donors. 13 Jbeta primers and 60 Vbeta primers were used for the PCR. Some clones are missing from TCRdb's copy, which holds only in-frame ones; the method was immunoSEQ multiplex PCR. The top ten clones hold under 3.5% of a sample with about 130,000 clones, 70% to 80% of them seen once. Sequenced: PBMCs. The source is a man between 25 and 39 years old in good health and CMV-seronegative.

CDR3 DNA sequence: TGCGCCAGCAGCTGGAGTGGTACTAGCTCCTACGAGCAGTACTTC. Translation: CASSWSGTSSYEQYF. V and J are TRBV5-1 and TRBJ2-7; possible D gene TRBD2, 5 bases. CDR1 and CDR2 (germline): SGHRS, YFSETQ. This CDR3 has 15 amino acids. Trimming pared 3 bases from V and 0 bases from J, leaving 13 bases between.

V and J are TRBV7-3 and TRBJ2-3; D might be TRBD2 (5 bases). Trimming took off 1 base at V and 5 bases at J, with 16 bases between the two ends. The CDR3 loop spans 16 amino acids. CDR1 and CDR2 (germline): SGHTA, FQGTGA. The CDR3 coding sequence is TGTGCCAGCAGCTTAAAAGCGAGGGCGCAGGAAGATACGCAGTATTTT. Residues: CASSLKARAQEDTQYF.

The gene calls are TRBV4-2 and TRBJ1-4; D might be TRBD1 (6 bases). Trimming stripped 3 bases from V and 6 bases from J, with 14 bases between. The length of the CDR3 is 15 residues. CDR1 is LGHNA and CDR2 is YNFKEQ in the germline V gene. CDR3 DNA sequence: TGTGCCAGCAGCCAGGCTAAGGGGGGGGATGAAAAACTGTTTTTT. It translates to CASSQAKGGDEKLFF.

The CDR3 DNA is TGTGCCAGCAGTTTATCCCCACAGGGAAACACTGAAGCTTTCTTT. Encoded protein: CASSLSPQGNTEAFF. The genes are TRBV28 and TRBJ1-1, with D possibly being TRBD1 (6 bases). This CDR3 region has 15 residues. CDR1 and CDR2 (germline): MDHEN, SYDVKM. V was cut by 1 base and J by 2 bases, with 11 bases left in between.

The rearrangement uses TRBV30 and TRBJ1-3, with 7 positions matching TRBD1. After removal of 3 bases from V and 4 bases from J, the junction contained 9 bases not matched to a gene. The CDR3 has 15 residues. Germline V gives CDR1 GTSNPN, CDR2 SVGIG (reference sequence). The CDR3, as DNA: TGTGCCTGGAGAGAAGACAGGGCTTCAGGAAACACCATATATTTT. As protein: CAWREDRASGNTIYF.

This CDR3 reads CASIGVWGYTF. The CDR3 DNA reads TGTGCCAGCATAGGGGTTTGGGGCTACACCTTC. The J gene is TRBJ1-2, the V gene TRBV2; perhaps TRBD1 as D (5 bases). The CDR3 is 11 amino acids. Trimming pared 7 bases from V and 8 bases from J, leaving 11 bases between. Looked up from germline, CDR1 is SNHLY and CDR2 is FYNNEI.

In this sample, this clone turned up many times. The chain employs TRBV2 and TRBJ1-1; TRBD1 agrees at 10 bases. Germline V gives CDR1 SNHLY, CDR2 FYNNEI. V dropped 7 bases and J dropped 1; count of bases not matched to a gene: 15. This CDR3 region has 18 residues. The CDR3 nucleotides read TGTGCCAGCAACGGGATCCGGGGGACAGGGGTGGAGAACACTGAAGCTTTCTTT. The encoded protein is CASNGIRGTGVENTEAFF.

CDR3 coding DNA: TGTGCCTCCCGAGGGACAGCCTATGGCTACACCTTC. Residues: CASRGTAYGYTF. The genes are TRBV6-1 and TRBJ1-2, with 7 bases fitting TRBD1. J lost 4 bases, V lost 11 bases, and 7 bases had no gene match. This CDR3 is 12 amino acids long. In germline, CDR1 is MNHNS, CDR2 SASEGT.

Here the CDR3 DNA reads TGTGCCAGCAGCTTAGTGCCCCATCGAGGGAACACTGAAGCTTTCTTT. Translated: CASSLVPHRGNTEAFF. The chain combines TRBV7-9 with TRBJ1-1, with no clear D. Trimming took off 1 base at V and 1 base at J, with 13 bases between the two ends. The germline CDR1 and CDR2 sequences are SEHNR and FQNEAQ (reference sequence). The CDR3 spans 16 residues. The full variable domain, with the rest looked up from reference TRBV7-9 and TRBJ1-1, is DTGVSQNPRHKITKRGQNVTFRCDPISEHNRLYWYRQTLGQGPEFLTYFQNEAQLEKSRLLSDRFSAERPKGSFSTLEIQRTEQGDSAMYLCASSLVPHRGNTEAFFGQGTRLTVV.

The V gene is TRBV6-6, the J gene TRBJ1-4; 7 bases agree with TRBD1. Germline CDR1 and CDR2: MNHNY and SVGAGI (reference sequence). V was clipped by 4 bases and J by 8 bases; unmatched bases: 10. There are 15 residues in the CDR3. The CDR3 nucleotides are TGTGCCAGCAGTTTATCGGGACAGACAATGGAAAAACTGTTTTTT. Residues: CASSLSGQTMEKLFF.

The chain couples TRBV5-1 to TRBJ2-7; 11 positions match TRBD2. Germline V gene sequence: CDR1 SGHRS, CDR2 YFSETQ. The V and J ends lost 4 bases and 2 bases, in that order; junction bases with no gene match: 5. This CDR3 region has 15 residues. CDR3 sequence (DNA): TGCGCCAGCAGCCCACTAGCGGGGGATCCCTACGAGCAGTACTTC. Amino acid sequence: CASSPLAGDPYEQYF.

The chain uses TRBV5-6 and TRBJ1-5; D is perhaps TRBD1 (5 bases). From germline, CDR1 is SGHDT and CDR2 YYEEEE. This CDR3 has 15 residues. With 2 bases removed from V and 2 bases from J, the gap between germline ends came to 11 bases. The CDR3 protein is CASSLGAGGNQPQHF. Here the CDR3 DNA reads TGTGCCAGCAGCTTAGGGGCAGGTGGCAATCAGCCCCAGCATTTT. The full variable domain, in which reference TRBV5-6 and TRBJ1-5 provide the parts outside the CDR3, is DAGVTQSPTHLIKTRGQQVTLRCSPKSGHDTVSWYQQALGQGPQFIFQYYEEEERQRGNFPDRFSGHQFPNYSSELNVNALLLGDSALYLCASSLGAGGNQPQHFGDGTRLSIL.

The genes are TRBV6-5 and TRBJ2-7, with a possible D match to TRBD2 (5 bases). The CDR3 is made up of 14 amino acids. From germline, CDR1 is MNHEY and CDR2 SVGAGI. The ends were cut back, 6 bases at V and 2 bases at J, with 14 bases in the middle. In DNA form, the CDR3 reads TGTGCCAGCAGCTTTACGGACGGGGCCTACGAGCAGTACTTC. This encodes CASSFTDGAYEQYF.

This chain links TRBV5-4 with TRBJ2-7; D may be TRBD1 (6 bases). CDR3 length equals 15 residues. Germline V lookup: CDR1 SGHNT, CDR2 YYREEE (reference sequence). Trimming stripped 0 bases from V and 0 bases from J, with 10 bases between. CDR3: CASSLGGTLSYEQYF. For the CDR3, the DNA is TGTGCCAGCAGCTTGGGGGGGACACTCTCCTACGAGCAGTACTTC. Supplemented by reference TRBV5-4 and TRBJ2-7, the full variable domain reads ETGVTQSPTHLIKTRGQQVTLRCSSQSGHNTVSWYQQALGQGPQFIFQYYREEENGRGNFPPRFSGLQFPNYSSELNVNALELDDSALYLCASSLGGTLSYEQYFGPGTRLTVT.

This chain joins TRBV19 and TRBJ2-1; weak D call: TRBD1 (6 bases). CDR1 and CDR2 (germline): LNHDA, SQIVND (reference sequence). The CDR3 runs 14 residues. V was cut by 5 bases and J by 6 bases, with 14 bases left in between. The chain's CDR3 is CASSPVQGINEQFF. For the CDR3, the DNA is TGTGCCAGTAGTCCGGTACAGGGTATCAATGAGCAGTTCTTC.

The chain is built from TRBV28 and TRBJ2-2; TRBD1 matches 9 bases. J lost 1 base, V lost 5 bases, and 2 bases had no gene match. CDR3 length: 15 residues. Germline V lookup: CDR1 MDHEN, CDR2 SYDVKM. CDR3 coding DNA: TGTGCCAGCAGTGTGACAGGGGGGAACACCGGGGAGCTGTTTTTT. Residues: CASSVTGGNTGELFF.

The genes are TRBV5-6 and TRBJ2-5; 9 bases agree with TRBD2. The CDR3 has 16 amino acids. V trimming: 4 bases; J trimming: 1 base; junction bases outside the gene matches: 8. Germline values: CDR1 SGHDT, CDR2 YYEEEE. In DNA, the CDR3 is TGTGCCAGCAGCCGGGGGACTAGCCGGATCCAAGAGACCCAGTACTTC. This gives the protein CASSRGTSRIQETQYF.

The V and J genes are TRBV7-8 and TRBJ2-3, with TRBD2 matching over 7 bases. The CDR3 runs 15 residues. The V segment lost 4 bases and the J segment 3 bases; nucleotides outside the gene matches: 7. CDR1 and CDR2 (germline): SGHVS, FQNEAQ. The CDR3 DNA sequence: TGTGCCAGCAGCTCCGCTGGACTAGGAACAGATACGCAGTATTTT. Amino acid sequence: CASSSAGLGTDTQYF.

As to this clone: An end of the junction differs from the germline gene, which may be a read error. The V gene is TRBV10-3, the J gene TRBJ2-7; TRBD1 agrees at 7 bases. There are 16 residues in the CDR3. Germline V gene data show CDR1 as ENHRY and CDR2 as SYGVKD. In DNA form, the CDR3 reads TGTGCCGTCAGTGAGTTATCCGGGACAGAGCTCTACGAGCAGTACTTC. Translation gives CAVSELSGTELYEQYF.